The 21 T cell receptor beta chains given below trace back to one sample, sequenced in a study of cytotoxic CD8 clonotypes in ibrutinib-treated CLL. TCRdb's copy holds only in-frame clones and misses some; the assay was immunoSEQ multiplex PCR. Seen here are about 25,000 clones, 55% to 75% observed once, and the top ten hold around 42%. The sequences come from PBMCs, collected after 12 months of ibrutinib treatment. The receptors stem from a human donor with chronic lymphocytic leukemia.

The chain joins TRBV5-4 to TRBJ2-7; perhaps D is TRBD1 or TRBD2 (6 bases each). CDR1 is SGHNT and CDR2 is YYREEE in the germline V gene (reference sequence). Trimming left V 4 bases short and J 4 bases short, with 12 bases between. CDR3 length: 13 residues. The DNA for the CDR3 is TGTGCCAGCAGCCATACAGGGAGGTACGAGCAGTACTTC. As protein: CASSHTGRYEQYF.

By share, this clone counts as medium-sized. The rearrangement links TRBV5-8 to TRBJ1-3; D uncertain. Trimming pared 0 bases from V and 3 bases from J, leaving 10 bases between. In germline, CDR1 is SGHTS, CDR2 YDEGEE. The CDR3 is made up of 15 amino acids. CDR3 in amino acids: CASSLDFGDGNTIYF. The DNA for the CDR3 is TGTGCCAGCAGCTTGGATTTCGGGGATGGAAACACCATATATTTT.

This clone counts as medium-sized (0.01 to 0.1%). J is TRBJ2-1 and V is TRBV7-3; 11 positions agree with TRBD2. Trimming removed 4 bases from V and 4 bases from J; junction bases left unmatched: 6. Germline CDR1 reads SGHTA; CDR2 reads FQGTGA. The CDR3 has 16 amino acids. The CDR3 DNA reads as TGTGCCAGCAGCTCGGGGGGACTAGCGGATTACAATGAGCAGTTCTTC. Amino acid sequence: CASSSGGLADYNEQFF.

The J gene is TRBJ1-2, the V gene TRBV28; 8 nucleotides line up with TRBD1. After removal of 10 bases from V and 4 bases from J, the junction contained 8 bases not matched to a gene. Germline V gene data show CDR1 as MDHEN and CDR2 as SYDVKM. The CDR3 contains 13 residues. In nucleotides, the CDR3 is TGTGCCACCTTAGAGACAGGGGCCTATGGCTACACCTTC. It is translated as CATLETGAYGYTF.

This clone has just one count. The chain recombines TRBV18 with TRBJ1-1; D may be TRBD1 (6 bases). The germline gives CDR1 KGHSH, CDR2 LQKENI. This CDR3 is built from 15 residues. Between the trimmed V and J ends, which lost 3 bases and 6 bases, there was a span of 17 bases. CDR3 in DNA: TGTGCCAGCTCACCTACGGGACACGGTGGGGCTGAAGCTTTCTTT. This encodes CASSPTGHGGAEAFF.

The rearrangement links TRBV5-1 to TRBJ1-1; D unclear. The CDR3 is 14 amino acids. Between the trimmed V and J ends, which lost 0 bases and 4 bases, there was a span of 10 bases. Germline CDR1 is SGHRS and CDR2 is YFSETQ. The CDR3 DNA follows: TGCGCCAGCAGCTTGGGGCTCGAGCGCACTGAAGCTTTCTTT. Protein: CASSLGLERTEAFF.

The chain uses TRBV7-9 and TRBJ2-6; the D gene is possibly TRBD1 (6 bases). The CDR3 loop spans 18 amino acids. Germline-derived CDR1 and CDR2 are SEHNR and FQNEAQ (reference sequence). Trimming left V 5 bases short and J 4 bases short, with 21 bases between. CDR3: CASSTRQEVVSGANVLTF. CDR3 DNA: TGTGCCAGCAGCACCAGACAGGAGGTGGTATCCGGGGCCAACGTCCTGACTTTC. Using reference TRBV7-9 and TRBJ2-6 for the parts outside the CDR3, the full variable domain is DTGVSQNPRHKITKRGQNVTFRCDPISEHNRLYWYRQTLGQGPEFLTYFQNEAQLEKSRLLSDRFSAERPKGSFSTLEIQRTEQGDSAMYLCASSTRQEVVSGANVLTFGAGSRLTVL.

This sequence joins TRBV19 and TRBJ2-7, with D perhaps matching TRBD1 (5 bases). V lost 2 bases, J lost 6 bases, and 17 bases lay in between. The germline V gene has CDR1 LNHDA and CDR2 SQIVND (reference sequence). This CDR3 spans 15 amino acids. The CDR3 region has the DNA TGTGCCAGTAGTATATCAGGACACCAGGGATCCGAGCAGTACTTC. Its translation: CASSISGHQGSEQYF. The full variable domain, with the rest looked up from reference TRBV19 and TRBJ2-7, is DGGITQSPKYLFRKEGQNVTLSCEQNLNHDAMYWYRQDPGQGLRLIYYSQIVNDFQKGDIAEGYSVSREKKESFPLTVTSAQKNPTAFYLCASSISGHQGSEQYFGPGTRLTVT.

The CDR3 region has the DNA TGTGCCAGCAGCCAGGGCGGGGGGGGCAATAATGAAAAACTGTTTTTT. As protein: CASSQGGGGNNEKLFF. The rearrangement uses TRBV4-2 and TRBJ1-4, with D possibly TRBD1 on 6 matching bases. Germline values: CDR1 LGHNA, CDR2 YNFKEQ. The CDR3 is made up of 16 amino acids. The V gene lost 3 bases and the J gene lost 4 bases, with 15 bases spanning the gap.

The gene calls are TRBV19 and TRBJ2-1; 7 positions agree with TRBD1. Losses at the gene ends were 6 bases for V and 8 bases for J; bases not matched to a gene: 7. Germline lookup yields CDR1 LNHDA and CDR2 SQIVND (reference sequence). There are 13 residues in the CDR3. CDR3 protein: CASRLQGSHEQFF. In nucleotides, the CDR3 is TGTGCCAGTAGATTACAGGGGTCCCATGAGCAGTTCTTC.

The chain joins TRBV9 to TRBJ2-3, with 8 bases that match TRBD2. V shed 7 bases and J 10 bases; nucleotides not matched to a gene: 8. CDR3 length: 12 residues. CDR1 is SGDLS, CDR2 YYNGEE, per germline. CDR3 nucleotide sequence: TGTGCCAGCGCTCGGGGGGGCGATCCGCAGTATTTT. Protein sequence: CASARGGDPQYF.

The chain carries TRBV13 and TRBJ2-5; D perhaps matches TRBD2 (5 bases). The CDR3 totals 14 residues. Trimming stripped 5 bases from V and 4 bases from J, with 14 bases between. CDR1 PRHDT and CDR2 FYEKMQ come from the germline V gene (reference sequence). As DNA, the CDR3 is TGTGCCAGCAGCACCCGGGGTAGCCGAGAGACCCAGTACTTC. Translated, it gives CASSTRGSRETQYF. The variable domain in full, completed from reference TRBV13 and TRBJ2-5, reads AAGVIQSPRHLIKEKRETATLKCYPIPRHDTVYWYQQGPGQDPQFLISFYEKMQSDKGSIPDRFSAQQFSDYHSELNMSSLELGDSALYFCASSTRGSRETQYFGPGTRLLVL.

CDR3 in amino acids: CASSPTGQGDYGYTF. Here the CDR3 DNA reads TGTGCCAGCTCCCCAACGGGACAGGGGGACTATGGCTACACCTTC. The rearrangement uses TRBV18 and TRBJ1-2; 11 nucleotides agree with TRBD1. The CDR3 contains 15 residues. Per germline, CDR1 KGHSH and CDR2 LQKENI. V was pared by 6 bases and J by 3 bases, with 6 bases of the junction left unmatched. Full variable domain (outside the CDR3, taken from reference TRBV18 and TRBJ1-2): NAGVMQNPRHLVRRRGQEARLRCSPMKGHSHVYWYRQLPEEGLKFMVYLQKENIIDESGMPKERFSAEFPKEGPSILRIQQVVRGDSAAYFCASSPTGQGDYGYTFGSGTRLTVV.

The V gene is TRBV9, the J gene TRBJ2-2, with 12 bases identical to TRBD2. This CDR3 comprises 17 residues. CDR1 and CDR2 (germline): SGDLS, YYNGEE. J was trimmed by 4 bases and V by 4 bases; bases with no gene match: 8. This chain's CDR3 is CASSPFSTSGGTGELFF. The CDR3 coding sequence is TGTGCCAGCAGCCCATTTTCGACTAGCGGGGGCACCGGGGAGCTGTTTTTT.

The V and J genes are TRBV5-4 and TRBJ2-4, with TRBD2 matching over 8 bases. This CDR3 has 15 residues. With 1 base clipped from V and 9 bases from J, the junction kept 9 bases outside the gene matches. CDR1 and CDR2 (germline): SGHNT, YYREEE (reference sequence). In DNA form, the CDR3 reads TGTGCCAGCAGCTTGCTCGGGGGGGACTTCGCCATTCAGTACTTC. It is translated as CASSLLGGDFAIQYF.

The chain recombines TRBV18 with TRBJ2-5; the D gene could be TRBD1 or TRBD2 (6 bases each). V shed 3 bases and J shed 5 bases, with 16 bases lying between them. CDR1 is KGHSH, CDR2 LQKENI, per germline. The CDR3 has 15 residues. In nucleotides, the CDR3 is TGTGCCAGCTCACCGCTTCTGACGGGGGCGGAGACCCAGTACTTC. This encodes CASSPLLTGAETQYF.

V usage is TRBV14 and J usage is TRBJ2-7, with D perhaps matching TRBD2 (6 bases). V gave up 1 base and J gave up 0 bases, with 10 bases separating them. This CDR3 region has 15 residues. Germline V gene data show CDR1 as SGHDN and CDR2 as FVKESK. CDR3 nucleotide sequence: TGTGCCAGCAGCCAAGCCCACGGGAGCTCCTACGAGCAGTACTTC. Translation: CASSQAHGSSYEQYF.

The V gene is TRBV6-1, the J gene TRBJ2-2; 7 bases are a match to TRBD1. Germline loops: CDR1 MNHNS, CDR2 SASEGT. There are 15 residues in the CDR3. V lost 2 bases to trimming and J lost 4 bases; unmatched junction nucleotides: 4. As DNA, the CDR3 is TGTGCCAGCAGTGAACCAGGGGGTACCACCGGGGAGCTGTTTTTT. It encodes CASSEPGGTTGELFF.

This rearrangement joins TRBV19 to TRBJ2-7; 7 bases are a match to TRBD1. The CDR3 has 14 amino acids. With 10 bases clipped from V and 6 bases from J, the junction kept 15 bases outside the gene matches. CDR1 and CDR2 (germline): LNHDA, SQIVND (reference sequence). The CDR3 reads CATKSPSTGSEQYF. CDR3 DNA: TGTGCCACTAAATCCCCCTCGACAGGGTCCGAGCAGTACTTC.

This chain connects TRBV30 to TRBJ2-5, with unresolved D. Trimming cost V 5 bases and J 6 bases, with 10 bases left between them. This CDR3 has 11 amino acids. Germline CDR1 is GTSNPN and CDR2 is SVGIG (reference sequence). CDR3 nucleotides: TGTGCCTGGGAACGCTCGAAGACCCAGTACTTC. Residues: CAWERSKTQYF. Full variable domain (outside the CDR3, taken from reference TRBV30 and TRBJ2-5): SQTIHQWPATLVQPVGSPLSLECTVEGTSNPNLYWYRQAAGRGLQLLFYSVGIGQISSEVPQNLSASRPQDRQFILSSKKLLLSDSGFYLCAWERSKTQYFGPGTRLLVL.

V gene TRBV5-1 combines with J gene TRBJ2-7; D is unclear. Trimming removed 1 base from V and 4 bases from J, with 18 bases in between. The CDR3 runs 16 residues. CDR1 and CDR2 from the germline V gene are SGHRS and YFSETQ. CDR3 coding DNA: TGCGCCAGCAGCTTGCAATCGGATTTAAGGTGGTACGAGCAGTACTTC. Translation gives CASSLQSDLRWYEQYF.